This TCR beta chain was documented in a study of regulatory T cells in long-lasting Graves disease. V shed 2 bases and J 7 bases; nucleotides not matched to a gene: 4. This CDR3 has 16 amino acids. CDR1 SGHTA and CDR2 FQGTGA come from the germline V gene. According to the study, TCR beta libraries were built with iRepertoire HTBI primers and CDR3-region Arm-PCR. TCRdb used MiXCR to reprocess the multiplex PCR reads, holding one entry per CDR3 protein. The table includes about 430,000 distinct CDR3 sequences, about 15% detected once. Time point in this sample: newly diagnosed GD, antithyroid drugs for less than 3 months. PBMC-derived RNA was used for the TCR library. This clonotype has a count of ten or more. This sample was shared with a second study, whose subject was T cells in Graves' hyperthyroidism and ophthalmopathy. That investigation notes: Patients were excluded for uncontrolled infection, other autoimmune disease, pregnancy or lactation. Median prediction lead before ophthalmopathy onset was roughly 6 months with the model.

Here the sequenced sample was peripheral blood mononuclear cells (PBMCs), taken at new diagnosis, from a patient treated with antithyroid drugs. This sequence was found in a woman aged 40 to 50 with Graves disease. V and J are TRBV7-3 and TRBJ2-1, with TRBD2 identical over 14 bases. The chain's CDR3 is CASSLEGTSGRNEQFF. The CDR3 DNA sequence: TGTGCCAGCAGCTTAGAAGGGACTAGCGGGAGAAATGAGCAGTTCTTC.